The text below deals with one T cell receptor (beta chain). Its antigen remains unknown. The PCR used 60 Vbeta and 13 Jbeta primers. This table comes from immunoSEQ multiplex PCR, and its TCRdb copy is limited to in-frame clones, with some not included. Found here are roughly 120,000 clones, around two thirds of them singletons; the top ten hold roughly 10%. These data originate in a study of cytomegalovirus exposure and HLA in healthy donors. Across the study: Researchers previously reported finding 100 million or so unique TCR beta sequences from 150 million to 200 million T cells.

V gave up 10 bases and J gave up 1 base, with 7 bases separating them. Germline values: CDR1 LNHDA, CDR2 SQIVND (reference sequence). CDR3 size: 11 residues. Overall study findings and caveats: Follow-up analysis seemed to connect common viral pathogens with several of the most significant clusters identified.

The sequence derives from a woman aged 40 to 49 in good health and CMV-seropositive. The sequencing sample was made of PBMCs. The V call is TRBV19, the J call TRBJ1-2; D is perhaps TRBD1 (6 bases). Here the CDR3 reads CAIQGNYGYTF. The CDR3 DNA follows: TGTGCCATACAGGGTAACTATGGCTACACCTTC.